The sequence of this T cell receptor (beta chain) was determined in a study of blood T cell repertoires in COVID-19. About the research overall: Researchers got acute and convalescent COVID-19 samples from the United States, Italy and Spain.

In the authors' methods: Amplification of reference gene primers was used by the study to estimate nucleated cell counts. Sequenced by immunoSEQ multiplex PCR; TCRdb stores in-frame clones only, minus some. V and J calls plus clone size are reproduced from that table; the DNA served to infer D and trimming. The sample has 100,000 to 150,000 clones, approximately 88% seen once. CDR1 and CDR2 from the germline V gene are MNHEY and SMNVEV (reference sequence). The CDR3 runs 15 residues. The V end lost 4 bases, the J end lost 2 bases, and 15 bases lay between the germline ends. This clonotype was obtained from a man aged 70 or older with active COVID-19. V is TRBV27 and J is TRBJ2-7; tentative D call: TRBD1 (5 bases). The source material was peripheral blood. CDR3 sequence: CASSSQRRTTYEQYF. The CDR3 DNA is TGTGCCAGCAGTTCCCAGCGAAGGACAACCTACGAGCAGTACTTC.